This T cell receptor (beta chain) was found in a study of graft-versus-host responses after intestinal transplantation. From the graft tissue, intraepithelial and lamina propria lymphocytes were released through processing. To note about this clone: Antigen unknown.

Germline V gene sequence: CDR1 LNHDA, CDR2 SQIVND (reference sequence). The CDR3 runs to 11 residues. V dropped 3 bases and J dropped 4 bases, with 3 bases sitting between them. Assay: immunoSEQ multiplex PCR; the TCRdb copy retains only in-frame clones and omits some. The data contain about 1,900 clones, roughly nine tenths of them singletons. General study results and limits: Association was observed between peak circulating GvH clone levels and early post-transplant HvG declines. GvH clones detected in recipient marrow included some appearing first in ileum or blood.

The chain links TRBV19 to TRBJ1-2; D not resolved. Sequenced here: ileum tissue, sampled 68 days after transplant. This receptor was obtained from a human patient who received an intestinal transplant, so some T cells may come from the graft donor. CDR3 in DNA: TGTGCCAGTAGTATCCTCTATGGCTACACCTTC. This gives the protein CASSILYGYTF.